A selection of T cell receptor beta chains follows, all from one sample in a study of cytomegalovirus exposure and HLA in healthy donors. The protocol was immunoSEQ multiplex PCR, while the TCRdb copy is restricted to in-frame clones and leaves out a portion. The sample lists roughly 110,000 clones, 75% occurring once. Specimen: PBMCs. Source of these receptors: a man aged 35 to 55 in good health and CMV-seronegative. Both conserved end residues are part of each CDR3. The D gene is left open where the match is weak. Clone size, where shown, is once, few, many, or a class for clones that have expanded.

CASSPDIGDGYTF,TGTGCCAGCTCACCGGACATAGGGGATGGCTACACCTTC,13,TRBV18,-,once,TRBJ1-2
CASSYVWVRGNSPLHF,TGTGCCAGCAGTTACGTATGGGTCAGAGGGAATTCACCCCTCCACTTT,16,TRBV6-5,-,few,TRBJ1-6
CASGLERTGYSYNEQFF,TGTGCTAGTGGTTTGGAGAGAACAGGGTATTCCTACAATGAGCAGTTCTTC,17,TRBV12-5,-,-,TRBJ2-1
CASSEAPWGGGNTGELFF,TGTGCCAGCAGTGAGGCCCCCTGGGGGGGCGGGAACACCGGGGAGCTGTTTTTT,18,TRBV6-1,-,-,TRBJ2-2
CASSGPGDNSPLHF,TGTGCCAGCAGTGGACCAGGGGATAATTCACCCCTCCACTTT,14,TRBV25-1,-,once,TRBJ1-6
CSVLDRPNTEAFF,TGCAGCGTACTGGACAGGCCGAACACTGAAGCTTTCTTT,13,TRBV29-1,TRBD1,-,TRBJ1-1
CASRPGLAGNYEQYF,TGCGCCAGCAGGCCGGGACTAGCGGGGAACTACGAGCAGTACTTC,15,TRBV5-1,TRBD2,-,TRBJ2-7
CASSPDRGPNQPQHF,TGTGCCAGCAGTCCTGACAGGGGCCCGAATCAGCCCCAGCATTTT,15,TRBV6-1,TRBD1,-,TRBJ1-5
CASSESQESRQHF,TGTGCCAGCAGCGAATCACAGGAGAGCCGCCAGCATTTT,13,TRBV9,-,-,TRBJ1-5
CASSPADRDGYTF,TGTGCCAGTAGTCCAGCGGACCGAGATGGCTACACCTTC,13,TRBV19,-,-,TRBJ1-2
CSVDSGANVLTF,TGCAGCGTTGACAGTGGGGCCAACGTCCTGACTTTC,12,TRBV29-1,-,-,TRBJ2-6
CAIRRGPNTEAFF,TGTGCCATCAGGAGGGGGCCAAACACTGAAGCTTTCTTT,13,TRBV10-3,TRBD1,-,TRBJ1-1
CASTRGGDTEAFF,TGTGCCAGCACTCGAGGCGGGGATACTGAAGCTTTCTTT,13,TRBV6-5,-,-,TRBJ1-1
CASSKEGAPGTEAFF,TGTGCCAGCTCAAAAGAGGGGGCCCCGGGCACTGAAGCTTTCTTT,15,TRBV18,TRBD1,-,TRBJ1-1
CASSDLQGFGEAFF,TGTGCCAGCAGTGATCTTCAGGGTTTCGGTGAAGCTTTCTTT,14,TRBV2,-,-,TRBJ1-1
CATSDRLNSPLHF,TGCGCCACCTCGGACAGACTTAATTCACCCCTCCACTTT,13,TRBV10-2,-,-,TRBJ1-6
CASSFPTAGGQETQYF,TGTGCCAGTAGTTTCCCCACAGCGGGGGGGCAGGAGACCCAGTACTTC,16,TRBV19,TRBD2,-,TRBJ2-5
CASSPLQGANYGYTF,TGCGCCAGCAGCCCATTGCAGGGGGCAAATTATGGCTACACCTTC,15,TRBV5-1,TRBD1,-,TRBJ1-2
CTSSQDWIAGGMYTQYF,TGCACCAGCAGCCAAGATTGGATAGCGGGGGGGATGTATACGCAGTATTTT,17,TRBV1,-,-,TRBJ2-3
CASSFELADTQYF,TGCGCCAGCAGCTTCGAGCTTGCAGATACGCAGTATTTT,13,TRBV5-1,-,-,TRBJ2-3
CSDRTSRDTQYF,TGCAGCGACCGGACTAGCAGAGATACGCAGTATTTT,12,TRBV29-1,TRBD2,-,TRBJ2-3
CAPYLASGGLYQETQYF,TGTGCCCCCTACTTGGCTAGCGGGGGGCTGTACCAAGAGACCCAGTACTTC,17,TRBV21-1,-,-,TRBJ2-5
CASSQTSGVNEQFF,TGTGCCAGCAGCCAGACTAGCGGGGTGAATGAGCAGTTCTTC,14,TRBV4-2,TRBD2,-,TRBJ2-1
CASSGDRGFEAFF,TGTGCCAGCAGTGGGGACAGGGGATTTGAAGCTTTCTTT,13,TRBV2,TRBD1,-,TRBJ1-1
CASSLLGLVGQETQYF,TGTGCCAGCAGCTTACTCGGACTAGTGGGACAAGAGACCCAGTACTTC,16,TRBV11-2,TRBD2,-,TRBJ2-5
CASSELASGRATDTQYF,TGCGCCAGCAGTGAGTTGGCGAGCGGGAGGGCCACAGATACGCAGTATTTT,17,TRBV10-1,TRBD2,-,TRBJ2-3
CASEFGYGYTF,TGTGCCAGCGAGTTTGGCTATGGCTACACCTTC,11,TRBV25-1,-,-,TRBJ1-2
CASSLSGGNQPQHF,TGTGCCAGCAGCTTATCCGGGGGCAATCAGCCCCAGCATTTT,14,TRBV7-2,-,-,TRBJ1-5
CASSQDGLYGYTF,TGTGCCAGCAGCCAAGACGGACTCTATGGCTACACCTTC,13,TRBV4-2,-,-,TRBJ1-2
CASSPGGPPNNEQFF,TGTGCCAGCAGCCCAGGGGGACCCCCCAACAATGAGCAGTTCTTC,15,TRBV5-4,TRBD1,-,TRBJ2-1
CASSSRQVINTGELFF,TGCGCCAGCAGCTCGAGACAGGTCATAAACACCGGGGAGCTGTTTTTT,16,TRBV5-1,-,-,TRBJ2-2
CASSSPGEPGADTQYF,TGTGCCAGCAGCTCCCCGGGGGAACCTGGAGCAGATACGCAGTATTTT,16,TRBV7-9,-,-,TRBJ2-3
CASSGPGQNSPLHF,TGCGCCAGCAGTGGGCCGGGACAGAATTCACCCCTCCACTTT,14,TRBV10-2,TRBD1,few,TRBJ1-6
CASSQSRTVNTGELFF,TGCGCCAGCAGCCAATCACGGACTGTGAACACCGGGGAGCTGTTTTTT,16,TRBV4-1,-,few,TRBJ2-2
CASSTTGLGNGYTF,TGTGCCAGCAGCACGACAGGGTTGGGGAATGGCTACACCTTC,14,TRBV2,TRBD1,-,TRBJ1-2
CASSQNGQGAQKKYF,TGCGCCAGCAGCCAAAATGGACAGGGGGCGCAGAAGAAGTACTTC,15,TRBV5-1,TRBD1,-,TRBJ2-7
CASSPWEGSKKWFF,TGTGCCAGCAGCCCCTGGGAGGGGAGCAAAAAGTGGTTCTTC,14,TRBV13,TRBD2,-,TRBJ2-1
CALRPGGELNTEAFF,TGTGCTTTAAGACCTGGCGGGGAACTGAACACTGAAGCTTTCTTT,15,TRBV7-2,-,few,TRBJ1-1
CASSLVEDNYGYTF,TGTGCCAGCAGCTTGGTCGAGGATAACTATGGCTACACCTTC,14,TRBV5-5,-,-,TRBJ1-2
CASSTTGVNEQFF,TGTGCCAGCAGTACCACAGGGGTCAATGAGCAGTTCTTC,13,TRBV6-1,TRBD1,-,TRBJ2-1
CASSKTSVQADTQYF,TGTGCCAGCAGCAAGACTAGCGTTCAGGCAGATACGCAGTATTTT,15,TRBV7-9,TRBD2,-,TRBJ2-3
CASRNLAGAPQDTQYF,TGTGCCAGCAGAAATTTAGCGGGGGCCCCACAAGATACGCAGTATTTT,16,TRBV2,TRBD2,-,TRBJ2-3
CASSYDSPATEQYF,TGTGCCAGCAGTTATGACAGCCCTGCTACAGAGCAGTACTTC,14,TRBV6-5,-,-,TRBJ2-7
CASSIRGLEQFF,TGTGCCAGTAGTATTAGAGGGCTTGAGCAGTTCTTC,12,TRBV19,-,-,TRBJ2-1
CASSSTGGQETQYF,TGTGCCAGCAGTTCTACAGGGGGACAAGAGACCCAGTACTTC,14,TRBV6-5,TRBD1,-,TRBJ2-5
CSSSSTGVYGYTF,TGTTCCAGCAGCTCTACAGGGGTCTATGGCTACACCTTC,13,TRBV7-9,TRBD1,-,TRBJ1-2
CATSRGRTGGTGSEQFF,TGTGCCACCAGCAGAGGCCGGACAGGGGGAACGGGTTCTGAGCAGTTCTTC,17,TRBV15,TRBD1,few,TRBJ2-1
CTSSQGALDQPQHF,TGCACCAGCAGCCAAGGGGCTTTAGATCAGCCCCAGCATTTT,14,TRBV1,-,few,TRBJ1-5